This record covers a single T cell receptor (beta chain). Its cognate antigen is unknown. The authors sorted naive CD8 T cells as CD8+CD4-CCR7+CD45RA+. The data stem from a study of molecular identifiers for immune sequencing clone quantification. Both previously described methods and listed TCR primers were employed to make bulk TCR libraries. MiXCR was run by TCRdb on the PCR reads, yielding one entry per CDR3 protein. The sample yields just under 650,000 distinct CDR3 sequences, about 20% seen once. CDR1 and CDR2 (germline): MNHEY, SVGEGT. Trimming stripped 2 bases from V and 1 base from J, with 14 bases between. The CDR3 is 16 residues long. Study-wide results and caveats: Sizes of highly expanded clones could be underestimated through identical TCRs sharing a barcode.

The chain employs TRBV6-2 or TRBV6-3 and TRBJ2-5; D perhaps matches TRBD2 (6 bases). The sample was naive CD8+ T cells from blood, with Jurkat cell RNA spiked in. Subset denoted: FACS-sorted CD8+CD4-CCR7+CD45RA+ naive T cells. The source is a human donor in good health. Some libraries in this study had Jurkat cell RNA spiked in. CDR3: CASSYGITSPQETQYF. The CDR3 DNA sequence: TGTGCCAGCAGTTACGGGATAACTAGCCCCCAAGAGACCCAGTACTTC.